The subject of this entry is one TCR beta chain. A second PCR of roughly 7 to 11 cycles used a sample-barcoded 5' primer and a J-beta primer mix. TCRdb ran MiXCR on the 5' RACE reads and lists one entry per CDR3 protein. This sample has approximately 900,000 distinct CDR3 sequences, with around 49% found just once. Germline V lookup: CDR1 SGHDT, CDR2 YYEEEE. CDR3 length equals 14 residues. V was trimmed by 4 bases and J by 0 bases, leaving 11 bases between them. These data originate in a study of blood T cells in healthy people across ages. V gene TRBV5-6 combines with J gene TRBJ2-7, with D maybe TRBD2 (5 bases). The origin of this receptor is a man between 25 and 39 years old in good health. Sequencing input: blood. As DNA, the CDR3 is TGTGCCAGCAGCGCCCAAGGACTCTCCTACGAGCAGTACTTC. This codes for CASSAQGLSYEQYF.